These 8 T cell receptor beta chains share one sample of origin, sequenced in a study of blood T cell repertoires in COVID-19. This table comes from immunoSEQ multiplex PCR, and its TCRdb copy is limited to in-frame clones, with some not included. The sample has 300,000 or so clones, around 86% seen once. Sequenced sample: PBMCs or T cells enriched from blood (not recorded which). The receptors stem from a woman aged 40 to 50 with acute COVID-19.

The chain joins TRBV7-3 to TRBJ1-1; D not certain. The germline CDR1 and CDR2 sequences are SGHTA and FQGTGA. The CDR3 sequence is 15 residues long. V gave up 5 bases and J gave up 4 bases, with 17 bases separating them. The CDR3 here is CASSPAPGSVTEAFF. The CDR3 region has the DNA TGTGCCAGCAGCCCCGCCCCCGGCAGCGTCACTGAAGCTTTCTTT.

This chain connects TRBV19 to TRBJ1-6; TRBD1 agrees at 7 bases. V lost 4 bases to trimming and J lost 8 bases; unmatched junction nucleotides: 17. This CDR3 has 18 amino acids. Germline lookup yields CDR1 LNHDA and CDR2 SQIVND (reference sequence). The CDR3 DNA sequence: TGTGCCAGTAGTACCCTCTCATTCCGACAGGGTGTCGATTCACCCCTCCACTTT. As protein: CASSTLSFRQGVDSPLHF.

The J gene is TRBJ1-5, the V gene TRBV5-8; the match to TRBD1 covers 7 bases. This CDR3 comprises 18 residues. Germline V CDR1 and CDR2: SGHTS, YDEGEE. Losses at the gene ends were 1 base for V and 4 bases for J; bases not matched to a gene: 14. CDR3 sequence (DNA): TGTGCCAGCAGCTTGCTACAGGGGTTCTCCGTTGTGAATCAGCCCCAGCATTTT. This sequence encodes CASSLLQGFSVVNQPQHF.

The chain is built from TRBV14 and TRBJ2-7, with D perhaps matching TRBD2 (5 bases). Germline V lookup: CDR1 SGHDN, CDR2 FVKESK. Trimming left V 0 bases short and J 3 bases short, with 6 bases between. This CDR3 comprises 13 residues. CDR3: CASSQDRGYEQYF. CDR3 DNA sequence: TGTGCCAGCAGCCAAGATCGGGGCTACGAGCAGTACTTC.

The J gene is TRBJ2-2, the V gene TRBV11-2; 8 bases map to TRBD2. V was clipped by 4 bases and J by 7 bases; unmatched bases: 2. Germline V gene sequence: CDR1 SGHAT, CDR2 FQNNGV. The CDR3 totals 13 residues. The CDR3 bases are TGTGCCAGCAGCTCCCGGGAGGGCGGGGAGCTGTTTTTT. It yields the protein CASSSREGGELFF. Looking up the rest from reference TRBV11-2 and TRBJ2-2 gives the full variable domain: EAGVAQSPRYKIIEKRQSVAFWCNPISGHATLYWYQQILGQGPKLLIQFQNNGVVDDSQLPKDRFSAERLKGVDSTLKIQPAKLEDSAVYLCASSSREGGELFFGEGSRLTVL.

This clone was observed a single time. The chain links TRBV4-3 to TRBJ2-3, with TRBD2 identical over 8 bases. Germline V gene data show CDR1 as LGHNA and CDR2 as YSLEER. The CDR3 covers 14 residues. V trimming: 4 bases; J trimming: 3 bases; junction bases outside the gene matches: 3. CDR3: CASSPGLATDTQYF. CDR3 DNA sequence: TGCGCCAGCAGCCCTGGACTAGCAACAGATACGCAGTATTTT.

The V and J genes are TRBV18 and TRBJ1-4; tentatively, D is TRBD1 (6 bases). The CDR3 sequence is 14 residues long. V was trimmed by 4 bases and J by 3 bases, leaving 9 bases between them. The germline CDR1 and CDR2 sequences are KGHSH and LQKENI. The CDR3: CASSRWGPNEKLFF. DNA of the CDR3: TGTGCCAGCTCACGGTGGGGGCCTAATGAAAAACTGTTTTTT.

The CDR3: CASSITGTGLTQPQHF. As DNA, the CDR3 is TGTGCCAGTAGTATCACCGGGACAGGGTTAACTCAGCCCCAGCATTTT. The gene calls are TRBV19 and TRBJ1-5, with 9 bases that match TRBD1. CDR1 LNHDA and CDR2 SQIVND come from the germline V gene (reference sequence). This CDR3 region has 16 residues. J was trimmed by 6 bases and V by 3 bases; bases with no gene match: 9. Based on the CDR3 plus reference TRBV19 and TRBJ1-5, the full variable domain is DGGITQSPKYLFRKEGQNVTLSCEQNLNHDAMYWYRQDPGQGLRLIYYSQIVNDFQKGDIAEGYSVSREKKESFPLTVTSAQKNPTAFYLCASSITGTGLTQPQHFGDGTRLSIL.